The T cell receptor (beta chain) described here comes from a study of blood T cell repertoires in COVID-19. Clones were read by immunoSEQ multiplex PCR, and TCRdb kept only the in-frame ones, dropping some. The sample lists several thousand clones, about 90% seen once, with approximately 6.5% in the top ten. Deletions cut 0 bases from V and 0 bases from J, with 9 bases between. The germline V gene has CDR1 SGHDN and CDR2 FVKESK. The CDR3 runs 16 residues. This clonotype originated in a man aged 55 to 69 with acute or convalescent COVID-19. This chain connects TRBV14 to TRBJ1-3, with D possibly matching TRBD1 (6 bases). The sequenced material came from peripheral blood. CDR3 DNA: TGTGCCAGCAGCCAAGATTGGACAGCCTCTGGAAACACCATATATTTT. It translates to CASSQDWTASGNTIYF.